This T cell receptor (beta chain) was recovered during a study of shared clonotypes between healthy human individuals. Splitting the CD4+ cells yielded a CD45RA+ naive subset and a CD45RA-negative memory subset. The data were produced by immunoSEQ multiplex PCR, yet TCRdb's version contains in-frame clones alone and is incomplete. The sample records fewer than 1.6 million clones, just under 99% being singletons. CDR1 KGHSH and CDR2 LQKENI come from the germline V gene. V dropped 4 bases and J dropped 6; count of bases not matched to a gene: 0. The length of the CDR3 is 12 residues. Concerning this clone itself: No antigen is known for it.

Points from the study as a whole: Among the subsets, naive ones generally showed larger estimated richness than memory ones.

Sequencing was carried out using naive CD4+ T cells sorted from blood. Subset here: CD45RA+ positively selected. The receptor was isolated from a man aged 25-40 years in good health. The rearrangement links TRBV18 to TRBJ2-1; 7 bases line up with TRBD2. The CDR3: CASSREGNEQFF. CDR3 nucleotides: TGTGCCAGCTCACGGGAGGGCAATGAGCAGTTCTTC.